A selection of T cell receptor beta chains follows, all from one sample in a study of T cell repertoires in cytomegalovirus infection. Via MiXCR, TCRdb re-called the reads, giving one row per CDR3 protein. Here the sample spans 250,000 or so distinct CDR3 sequences, approximately 17% being singletons. The specimen sequenced was CD8+ T cells from PBMCs. The receptor set was obtained from a human donor in good health (CMV status not recorded). Some clones in this sample may be carry-over from other donors' samples. Each CDR3 is given with its conserved first and last residue. The D gene is left open where the match is weak. Size is stated for part of the rows, as once, few or many counts, or as a class when the clone is expanded.

j_gene: TRBJ1-2
d_gene: NA
abundance: few
v_gene: TRBV2
CDR3aa: CASSEYRYYGYTF
CDR3nt: TGTGCCAGCAGTGAATACCGCTACTATGGCTACACCTTC

j_gene: TRBJ1-1
d_gene: NA
abundance: many
v_gene: TRBV7-9
CDR3aa: CASRPKAPGLNTEAFF
CDR3nt: TGTGCCAGCAGACCAAAAGCCCCGGGGCTAAACACTGAAGCTTTCTTT

j_gene: TRBJ1-5
d_gene: NA
abundance: few
v_gene: TRBV4-2
CDR3aa: CASSQDLRGSNQPQHF
CDR3nt: TGTGCCAGCAGCCAAGATCTAAGGGGCAGCAATCAGCCCCAGCATTTT

j_gene: TRBJ2-1
d_gene: NA
abundance: many
v_gene: TRBV7-2
CDR3aa: CASSLERVAYNEQFF
CDR3nt: TGTGCCAGCAGCTTAGAAAGGGTCGCCTACAATGAGCAGTTCTTC

j_gene: TRBJ2-1
d_gene: TRBD2
abundance: NA
v_gene: TRBV28
CDR3aa: CASSYERGSYYNEQFF
CDR3nt: TGTGCCAGCAGTTATGAGCGGGGATCGTACTACAATGAGCAGTTCTTC

j_gene: TRBJ2-2
d_gene: TRBD2
abundance: many
v_gene: TRBV7-6
CDR3aa: CASSLAGRGGPGELFF
CDR3nt: TGTGCCAGCAGCTTAGCCGGCCGGGGGGGCCCCGGGGAGCTGTTTTTT

j_gene: TRBJ1-1
d_gene: NA
abundance: many
v_gene: TRBV6-2/TRBV6-3
CDR3aa: CASSSRTVNTEAFF
CDR3nt: TGTGCCAGCAGTTCCCGGACAGTGAACACTGAAGCTTTCTTT

j_gene: TRBJ2-7
d_gene: NA
abundance: many
v_gene: TRBV28
CDR3aa: CASSRTGTYEQYF
CDR3nt: TGTGCCAGCAGTCGTACAGGAACCTACGAGCAGTACTTC

j_gene: TRBJ2-2
d_gene: NA
abundance: NA
v_gene: TRBV2
CDR3aa: CASSVGGGSNTGELFF
CDR3nt: TGTGCCAGCAGTGTCGGCGGGGGCAGTAACACCGGGGAGCTGTTTTTT

j_gene: TRBJ1-5
d_gene: TRBD1
abundance: NA
v_gene: TRBV18
CDR3aa: CASSPEDREVDQPQHF
CDR3nt: TGTGCCAGCTCACCTGAAGACAGGGAAGTGGATCAGCCCCAGCATTTT

j_gene: TRBJ2-7
d_gene: NA
abundance: few
v_gene: TRBV28
CDR3aa: CASSFGVAYEQYF
CDR3nt: TGTGCCAGCAGTTTCGGCGTAGCCTACGAGCAGTACTTC

j_gene: TRBJ2-7
d_gene: NA
abundance: many
v_gene: TRBV2
CDR3aa: CASKALPSGGAYEQYF
CDR3nt: TGTGCCAGCAAGGCCCTGCCATCCGGGGGTGCCTACGAGCAGTACTTC

j_gene: TRBJ1-2
d_gene: TRBD1
abundance: few
v_gene: TRBV10-3
CDR3aa: CATSPGQAYFNYGYTF
CDR3nt: TGTGCCACCTCCCCCGGACAGGCATATTTCAACTATGGCTACACCTTC

j_gene: TRBJ2-3
d_gene: NA
abundance: few
v_gene: TRBV5-1
CDR3aa: CASSLGGEDGTDTQYF
CDR3nt: TGCGCCAGCAGCTTGGGGGGAGAAGATGGCACAGATACGCAGTATTTT

j_gene: TRBJ2-7
d_gene: NA
abundance: few
v_gene: TRBV28
CDR3aa: CASSPMIGEYYEQYF
CDR3nt: TGTGCCAGCAGCCCCATGATCGGGGAATACTACGAGCAGTACTTC

j_gene: TRBJ2-1
d_gene: NA
abundance: NA
v_gene: TRBV6-5
CDR3aa: CASSEPRGHGYSYNEQFF
CDR3nt: TGTGCCAGCAGTGAACCGAGAGGTCACGGTTATTCCTACAATGAGCAGTTCTTC

j_gene: TRBJ2-2
d_gene: TRBD2
abundance: few
v_gene: TRBV7-6
CDR3aa: CASTPTGGEFTGELFF
CDR3nt: TGTGCCAGCACCCCAACCGGGGGGGAGTTCACCGGGGAGCTGTTTTTT

j_gene: TRBJ1-5
d_gene: NA
abundance: NA
v_gene: TRBV28
CDR3aa: CASSLIDGNQPQHF
CDR3nt: TGTGCCAGCAGTTTAATAGATGGCAATCAGCCCCAGCATTTT

j_gene: TRBJ1-2
d_gene: TRBD1
abundance: many
v_gene: TRBV7-2
CDR3aa: CASSYPGQLELGGYTF
CDR3nt: TGTGCCAGCAGCTACCCGGGACAGCTGGAATTGGGTGGCTACACCTTC

j_gene: TRBJ2-2
d_gene: TRBD1
abundance: NA
v_gene: TRBV27
CDR3aa: CASSVRGLRGTGELFF
CDR3nt: TGTGCCAGCAGTGTCAGGGGGCTAAGGGGCACCGGGGAGCTGTTTTTT

j_gene: TRBJ1-4
d_gene: NA
abundance: NA
v_gene: TRBV15
CDR3aa: CATSRDRGGEKLFF
CDR3nt: TGTGCCACCAGCAGAGACAGGGGTGGAGAAAAACTGTTTTTT

j_gene: TRBJ2-3
d_gene: TRBD2
abundance: few
v_gene: TRBV20-1
CDR3aa: CSAMRTSGGKDTQYF
CDR3nt: TGCAGTGCTATGAGGACTAGCGGGGGAAAGGATACGCAGTATTTT

j_gene: TRBJ2-7
d_gene: NA
abundance: many
v_gene: TRBV7-9
CDR3aa: CASSFPGAVIEQYF
CDR3nt: TGTGCCAGCAGCTTCCCAGGAGCCGTGATCGAGCAGTACTTC

j_gene: TRBJ2-6
d_gene: TRBD2
abundance: NA
v_gene: TRBV28
CDR3aa: CASEGPGLEGAGVNVLTF
CDR3nt: TGTGCCAGCGAGGGACCGGGACTAGAAGGGGCTGGGGTCAACGTCCTGACTTTC

j_gene: TRBJ2-3
d_gene: NA
abundance: many
v_gene: TRBV28
CDR3aa: CASSLYASVESDTQYF
CDR3nt: TGTGCCAGCAGTTTATATGCTAGCGTCGAGTCCGATACGCAGTATTTT

j_gene: TRBJ2-7
d_gene: NA
abundance: NA
v_gene: TRBV4-2
CDR3aa: CASSVQGSAYEQYF
CDR3nt: TGTGCCAGCAGCGTACAGGGTTCCGCCTACGAGCAGTACTTC

j_gene: TRBJ2-3
d_gene: NA
abundance: many
v_gene: TRBV28
CDR3aa: CASSFARKAFGTDTQYF
CDR3nt: TGTGCCAGCAGTTTTGCCAGGAAAGCGTTTGGCACAGATACGCAGTATTTT

j_gene: TRBJ2-7
d_gene: NA
abundance: NA
v_gene: TRBV27
CDR3aa: CASSSSNEQYF
CDR3nt: TGTGCCAGCAGTTCGTCTAACGAGCAGTACTTC

j_gene: TRBJ1-1
d_gene: NA
abundance: NA
v_gene: TRBV19
CDR3aa: CASSAGQMNTEAFF
CDR3nt: TGTGCCAGTAGTGCCGGACAGATGAACACTGAAGCTTTCTTT

j_gene: TRBJ1-1
d_gene: NA
abundance: NA
v_gene: TRBV6-2/TRBV6-3
CDR3aa: CASSNVTANTEAFF
CDR3nt: TGTGCCAGCAGTAACGTGACAGCCAACACTGAAGCTTTCTTT

j_gene: TRBJ2-7
d_gene: NA
abundance: few
v_gene: TRBV14
CDR3aa: CASSQGLGEQYF
CDR3nt: TGTGCCAGCAGCCAAGGTCTAGGGGAGCAGTACTTC

j_gene: TRBJ2-7
d_gene: NA
abundance: few
v_gene: TRBV11-2
CDR3aa: CASSFSGLPYEQYF
CDR3nt: TGTGCCAGCAGCTTTTCGGGTTTACCCTACGAGCAGTACTTC

j_gene: TRBJ1-1
d_gene: NA
abundance: many
v_gene: TRBV19
CDR3aa: CASSILKGSEAFF
CDR3nt: TGTGCCAGTAGTATATTGAAGGGATCTGAAGCTTTCTTT

j_gene: TRBJ2-7
d_gene: NA
abundance: NA
v_gene: TRBV15
CDR3aa: CATSAGADESSYEQYF
CDR3nt: TGTGCCACCAGCGCTGGGGCGGACGAAAGCTCCTACGAGCAGTACTTC

j_gene: TRBJ1-1
d_gene: NA
abundance: few
v_gene: TRBV5-3
CDR3aa: CASSWDNLMNTEAFF
CDR3nt: TGTGCCAGCAGCTGGGACAATCTAATGAACACTGAAGCTTTCTTT

j_gene: TRBJ2-7
d_gene: NA
abundance: many
v_gene: TRBV28
CDR3aa: CASSLPLGPKQYF
CDR3nt: TGTGCCAGCAGTCTACCCTTAGGGCCGAAGCAGTACTTC

j_gene: TRBJ2-1
d_gene: TRBD1
abundance: many
v_gene: TRBV7-2
CDR3aa: CASSLVGTGYNEQFF
CDR3nt: TGTGCCAGCAGCTTAGTTGGGACAGGCTACAATGAGCAGTTCTTC